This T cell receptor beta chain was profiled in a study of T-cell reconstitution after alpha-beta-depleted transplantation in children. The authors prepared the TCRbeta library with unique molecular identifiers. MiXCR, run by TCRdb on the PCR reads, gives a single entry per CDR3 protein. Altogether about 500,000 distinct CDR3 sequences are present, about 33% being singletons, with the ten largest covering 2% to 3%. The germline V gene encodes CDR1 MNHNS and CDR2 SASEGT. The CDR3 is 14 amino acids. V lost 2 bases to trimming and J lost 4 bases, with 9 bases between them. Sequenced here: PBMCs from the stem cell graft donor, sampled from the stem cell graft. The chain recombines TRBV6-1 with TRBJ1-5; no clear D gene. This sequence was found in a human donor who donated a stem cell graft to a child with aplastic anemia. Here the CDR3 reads CASSELQSNQPQHF. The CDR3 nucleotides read TGTGCCAGCAGTGAATTGCAGAGTAATCAGCCCCAGCATTTT.